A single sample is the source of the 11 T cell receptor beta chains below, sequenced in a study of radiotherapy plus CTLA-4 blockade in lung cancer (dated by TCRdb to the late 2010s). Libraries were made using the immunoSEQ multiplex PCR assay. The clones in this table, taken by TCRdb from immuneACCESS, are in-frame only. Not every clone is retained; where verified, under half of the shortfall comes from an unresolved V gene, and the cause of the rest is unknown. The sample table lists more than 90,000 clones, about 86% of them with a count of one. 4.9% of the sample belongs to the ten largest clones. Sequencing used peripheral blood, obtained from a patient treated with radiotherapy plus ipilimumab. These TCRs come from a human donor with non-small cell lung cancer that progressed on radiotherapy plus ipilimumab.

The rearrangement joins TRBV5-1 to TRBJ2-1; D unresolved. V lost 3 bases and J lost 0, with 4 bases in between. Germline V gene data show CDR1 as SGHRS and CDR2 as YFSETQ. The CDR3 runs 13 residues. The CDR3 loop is CASSSSSYNEQFF. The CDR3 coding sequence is TGCGCCAGCAGCTCGAGCTCCTACAATGAGCAGTTCTTC. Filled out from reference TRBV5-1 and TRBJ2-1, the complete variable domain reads KAGVTQTPRYLIKTRGQQVTLSCSPISGHRSVSWYQQTPGQGLQFLFEYFSETQRNKGNFPGRFSGRQFSNSRSEMNVSTLELGDSALYLCASSSSSYNEQFFGPGTRLTVL.

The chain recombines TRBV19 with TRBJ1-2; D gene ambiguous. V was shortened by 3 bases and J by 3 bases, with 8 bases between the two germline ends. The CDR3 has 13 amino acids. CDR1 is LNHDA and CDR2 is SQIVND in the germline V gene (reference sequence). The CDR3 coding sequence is TGTGCCAGTAGTATGTGGGAGGACTATGGCTACACCTTC. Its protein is CASSMWEDYGYTF.

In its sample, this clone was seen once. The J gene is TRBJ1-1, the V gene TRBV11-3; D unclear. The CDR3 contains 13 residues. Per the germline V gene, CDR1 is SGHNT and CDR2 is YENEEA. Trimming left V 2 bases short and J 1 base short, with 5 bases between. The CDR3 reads CASSLTENTEAFF. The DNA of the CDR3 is TGTGCCAGCAGCTTAACGGAGAACACTGAAGCTTTCTTT.

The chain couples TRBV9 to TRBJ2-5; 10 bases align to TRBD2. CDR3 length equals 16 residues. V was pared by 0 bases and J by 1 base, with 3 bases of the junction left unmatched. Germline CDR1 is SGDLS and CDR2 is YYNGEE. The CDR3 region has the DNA TGTGCCAGCAGCGTAGGAGTAGCGGGAGGCCAAGAGACCCAGTACTTC. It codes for CASSVGVAGGQETQYF.

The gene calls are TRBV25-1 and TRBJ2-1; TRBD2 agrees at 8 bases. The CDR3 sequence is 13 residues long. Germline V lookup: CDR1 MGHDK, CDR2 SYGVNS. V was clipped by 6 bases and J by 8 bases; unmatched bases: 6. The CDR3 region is CASRGLDLDEQFF. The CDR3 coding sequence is TGTGCCAGCAGGGGACTAGATTTGGATGAGCAGTTCTTC.

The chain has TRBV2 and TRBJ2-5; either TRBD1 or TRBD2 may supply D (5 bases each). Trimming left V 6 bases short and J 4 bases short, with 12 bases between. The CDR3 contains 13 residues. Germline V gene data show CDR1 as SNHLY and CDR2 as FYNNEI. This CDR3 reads CASSQGAGETQYF. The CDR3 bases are TGTGCCAGCAGCCAAGGGGCGGGAGAGACCCAGTACTTC.

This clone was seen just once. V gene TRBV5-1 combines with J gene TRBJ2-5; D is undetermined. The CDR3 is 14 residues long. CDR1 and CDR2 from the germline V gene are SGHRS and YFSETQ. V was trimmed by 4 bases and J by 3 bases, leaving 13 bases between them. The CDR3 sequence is CASSIGRTKETQYF. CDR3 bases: TGCGCCAGCAGCATAGGACGTACGAAAGAGACCCAGTACTTC.

The CDR3 reads CASSPPRITEAFF. CDR3 nucleotides: TGTGCCAGCTCACCACCACGGATCACTGAAGCTTTCTTT. The chain couples TRBV18 to TRBJ1-1; D not resolved. The CDR3 runs to 13 residues. Trimming pared 0 bases from V and 4 bases from J, leaving 6 bases between. From germline, CDR1 is KGHSH and CDR2 LQKENI.

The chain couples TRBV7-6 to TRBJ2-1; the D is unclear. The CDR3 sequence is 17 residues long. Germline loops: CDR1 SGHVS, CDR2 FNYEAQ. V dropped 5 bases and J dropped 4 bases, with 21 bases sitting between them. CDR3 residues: CASSPLPSSLKYNEQFF. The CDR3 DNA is TGTGCCAGCAGCCCCCTCCCCTCCTCCTTGAAGTACAATGAGCAGTTCTTC.

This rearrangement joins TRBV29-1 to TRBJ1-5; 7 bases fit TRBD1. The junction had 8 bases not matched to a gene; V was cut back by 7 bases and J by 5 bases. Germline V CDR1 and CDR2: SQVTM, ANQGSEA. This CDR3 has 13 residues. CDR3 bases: TGCAGCGCCGGACAGGAACTTGATCAGCCCCAGCATTTT. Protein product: CSAGQELDQPQHF.

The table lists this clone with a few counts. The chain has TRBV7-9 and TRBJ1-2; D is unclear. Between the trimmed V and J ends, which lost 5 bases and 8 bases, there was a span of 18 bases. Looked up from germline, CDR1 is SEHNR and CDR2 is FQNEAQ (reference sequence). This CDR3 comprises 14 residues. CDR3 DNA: TGTGCCAGCAGCCACCGGGCCCCCGTTGGGGGCTACACCTTC. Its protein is CASSHRAPVGGYTF.